This TCR beta chain was retrieved from a study of STAT5B mutations in CD4+ large granular lymphocyte leukemia. Here immunoSEQ multiplex PCR was the method, and the copy in TCRdb shows in-frame clones only, minus some. The sample yields around 29,000 clones, 65% to 80% seen once. Comment on this clone: Its antigen remains unknown.

Broader study findings: Compared with healthy controls (2/35), patient top clones favored TRBV06 (8/27).

This CDR3 is 16 amino acids long. V was pared by 1 base and J by 3 bases, with 3 bases of the junction left unmatched. Germline V CDR1 and CDR2: MGHDK, SYGVNS. Sequenced material: CD4+ T cells from blood buffy coats. The chain recombines TRBV25-1 with TRBJ2-2; 9 nucleotides agree with TRBD1. This sequence was found in a human donor in good health. The CDR3: CASSEFWTGDTGELFF. The CDR3 bases are TGTGCCAGCAGTGAATTTTGGACAGGGGACACCGGGGAGCTGTTTTTT.